This T cell receptor beta chain was captured by sequencing in a study of blood T cells in healthy people across ages. On this clonotype: Its antigen is currently unknown.

Primed by a sample-barcoded 5' primer and a J-beta primer mix, a second PCR proceeded for about 6 to 11 cycles. TCRdb recomputed calls from the 5' RACE reads with MiXCR, one row per CDR3 protein. The table has over 1.5 million distinct CDR3 sequences, around half seen once; the top ten hold around 2.1%. Study outcomes and limitations: Versus aged donors, long-lived donors had higher diversity and more naive CD4+ cells. Age showed a roughly linear inverse relationship with TCR beta diversity per million T cells.

V lost 7 bases, J lost 7 bases, and 4 bases stayed unmatched. Germline-derived CDR1 and CDR2 are SQVTM and ANQGSEA. The CDR3 contains 12 residues. Sequencing input: blood. This receptor was obtained from a woman aged 40 to 50 in good health. This sequence joins TRBV29-1 and TRBJ1-4, with 9 bases aligning to TRBD1. In DNA form, the CDR3 reads TGCAGCGGCGGACAGGGGACTGAAAAACTGTTTTTT. Translation: CSGGQGTEKLFF.